This passage covers 7 T cell receptor beta chains from one sample sequenced in a study of a mutant IDH1 vaccine in newly diagnosed glioma. Specified time point: week 23, last vaccination. The study gave 300 ug of mutant IDH1 20-mer peptide per vaccine dose, with topical imiquimod. Repertoires were generated with immunoSEQ multiplex PCR, while TCRdb's copy carries only in-frame clones and drops some. The sample lists roughly 60,000 clones, about 80% occurring once. No cognate antigen is known for these TCRs. Sample: PBMCs, taken from a glioma patient whose treatment included an IDH1 peptide vaccine. Receptors originate from a man aged 40-49 years with glioma.

The chain links TRBV6-1 to TRBJ2-5; 8 nucleotides line up with TRBD2. V lost 2 bases to trimming and J lost 1 base; unmatched junction nucleotides: 3. The CDR3 consists of 15 residues. Per the germline V gene, CDR1 is MNHNS and CDR2 is SASEGT. The DNA for the CDR3 is TGTGCCAGCAGTGAACTGGCGGGGGGCCAAGAGACCCAGTACTTC. It translates to CASSELAGGQETQYF.

This clone was observed a few times. The CDR3 loop reads CASRASPHEQYF. CDR3 bases: TGCGCCAGCAGGGCATCGCCCCACGAGCAGTACTTC. The V call is TRBV5-1, the J call TRBJ2-7; D unresolved. V lost 5 bases and J lost 5, with 11 bases in between. This CDR3 spans 12 amino acids. Germline loops: CDR1 SGHRS, CDR2 YFSETQ.

The chain is built from TRBV5-1 and TRBJ1-3; perhaps TRBD1 as D (5 bases). Germline V gives CDR1 SGHRS, CDR2 YFSETQ. Trimming took 5 bases from V and 4 from J, leaving 13 bases between them. CDR3 size: 14 residues. The CDR3 reads CASRSGGEGNTIYF. Here the CDR3 DNA reads TGCGCCAGCAGGAGCGGGGGGGAAGGAAACACCATATATTTT.

Concerning this clone: The sample has other DNA sequences that encode this CDR3 too. CDR3 DNA sequence: TGCGCCAGCAGCCTCACAGGGGGCAATCAGCCCCAGCATTTT. Translated, it gives CASSLTGGNQPQHF. This chain links TRBV5-1 with TRBJ1-5; TRBD1 matches 7 bases. This CDR3 has 14 amino acids. Germline CDR1 and CDR2: SGHRS and YFSETQ. Trimming at V came to 4 bases and at J to 2 bases, leaving 3 bases not matched to a gene.

The V call is TRBV2, the J call TRBJ1-5; TRBD1 might be the D (5 bases). The CDR3 covers 14 residues. Germline V CDR1 and CDR2: SNHLY, FYNNEI. Trimming left V 8 bases short and J 2 bases short, with 13 bases between. CDR3 sequence (DNA): TGTGCCAGCCGCCCGGGACGGGGCAATCAGCCCCAGCATTTT. It encodes CASRPGRGNQPQHF.

This chain connects TRBV7-8 to TRBJ1-1; the D is unclear. Germline CDR1 and CDR2: SGHVS and FQNEAQ. V shed 5 bases and J shed 0 bases, with 16 bases lying between them. The CDR3 totals 16 residues. This CDR3 reads CASSPHPHAMNTEAFF. CDR3 nucleotides: TGTGCCAGCAGCCCCCACCCCCACGCCATGAACACTGAAGCTTTCTTT. The whole variable domain, remainder taken from reference TRBV7-8 and TRBJ1-1, is GAGVSQSPRYKVAKRGQDVALRCDPISGHVSLFWYQQALGQGPEFLTYFQNEAQLDKSGLPSDRFFAERPEGSVSTLKIQRTQQEDSAVYLCASSPHPHAMNTEAFFGQGTRLTVV.

This clone was observed once. The CDR3 sequence: CSARGDNGYTF. The CDR3 bases are TGCAGTGCTAGGGGGGACAATGGCTACACCTTC. V gene TRBV20-1 combines with J gene TRBJ1-2; TRBD1 might be the D (6 bases). Germline lookup yields CDR1 DFQATT and CDR2 SNEGSKA (reference sequence). This CDR3 spans 11 amino acids. V lost 3 bases to trimming and J lost 6 bases, with 8 bases between them.